Shown below are 30 T cell receptor beta chains from a single sample sequenced in a study of blood T cell repertoires in COVID-19. Libraries were prepared by immunoSEQ multiplex PCR; TCRdb keeps only in-frame clonotypes and omits some of them. In the table there are approximately 19,000 clones, around nine tenths of which are singletons. Sequenced material: peripheral blood. All receptors come from a human donor in a cohort sampled during active COVID-19.

Here the CDR3 DNA reads TGTGCCAGCAGCAGACAATTGAACACTGAAGCTTTCTTT. This translates into CASSRQLNTEAFF. This chain uses TRBV11-3 with TRBJ1-1; D gene ambiguous. Looked up from germline, CDR1 is SGHNT and CDR2 is YENEEA. The CDR3 spans 13 residues. V lost 5 bases to trimming and J lost 0 bases, with 7 bases between them.

The chain has TRBV5-4 and TRBJ2-1; 16 nucleotides match TRBD2. The CDR3 contains 16 residues. V shed 4 bases and J 9 bases; nucleotides not matched to a gene: 7. The germline V gene encodes CDR1 SGHNT and CDR2 YYREEE (reference sequence). CDR3 nucleotide sequence: TGTGCCAGCAGCGCCGGGACTAGCGGGGGGGCGGGTGAGCAGTTCTTC. Protein product: CASSAGTSGGAGEQFF.

The CDR3 sequence: CASSSRRKTGKYGYTF. CDR3 coding DNA: TGTGCCAGCAGCTCTAGGAGGAAGACAGGGAAATATGGCTACACCTTC. The rearrangement uses TRBV5-6 and TRBJ1-2; 7 bases are a match to TRBD1. This CDR3 is 16 amino acids long. V trimming: 3 bases; J trimming: 5 bases; junction bases outside the gene matches: 13. Germline-derived CDR1 and CDR2 are SGHDT and YYEEEE.

V usage is TRBV18 and J usage is TRBJ1-1, with D hard to call. The V and J ends lost 4 bases and 2 bases respectively, with 8 bases between them. CDR3 length equals 13 residues. Per the germline V gene, CDR1 is KGHSH and CDR2 is LQKENI. CDR3 region: CASSRAPNTEAFF. CDR3 nucleotide sequence: TGTGCCAGCTCACGGGCCCCTAACACTGAAGCTTTCTTT.

V and J are TRBV5-1 and TRBJ2-7, with D uncertain. V lost 2 bases, J lost 4 bases, and 13 bases lay in between. Germline V gives CDR1 SGHRS, CDR2 YFSETQ. This CDR3 region has 14 residues. The CDR3 sequence: CASSLSGLVYEQYF. The CDR3 DNA follows: TGCGCCAGCAGCTTATCCGGTCTTGTTTACGAGCAGTACTTC.

The J gene is TRBJ2-5, the V gene TRBV7-8; 8 bases fit TRBD1. V trimming: 4 bases; J trimming: 2 bases; junction bases outside the gene matches: 6. This CDR3 spans 15 amino acids. The germline V gene encodes CDR1 SGHVS and CDR2 FQNEAQ. The CDR3 DNA is TGTGCCAGCAGCTCCCGGGACAGGAAACAAGAGACCCAGTACTTC. This translates into CASSSRDRKQETQYF.

V is TRBV13 and J is TRBJ2-2; 9 bases fit TRBD2. V was clipped by 3 bases and J by 0 bases; unmatched bases: 5. The CDR3 contains 17 residues. Per germline, CDR1 PRHDT and CDR2 FYEKMQ (reference sequence). CDR3 DNA: TGTGCCAGCAGCTTGGCGGCTAGCGGGGCGAACACCGGGGAGCTGTTTTTT. Translation gives CASSLAASGANTGELFF.

This chain links TRBV7-8 with TRBJ1-1; 8 bases line up with TRBD1. Germline V CDR1 and CDR2: SGHVS, FQNEAQ. The CDR3 covers 18 residues. The trim removed 4 bases at V and 5 bases at J, leaving 18 bases unmatched. CDR3: CASSSSRDRSSLGTEAFF. Written as DNA, the CDR3 is TGTGCCAGCAGCTCCTCCCGGGACAGGTCCTCTTTAGGGACTGAAGCTTTCTTT.

The genes are TRBV5-1 and TRBJ2-3, with 7 bases fitting TRBD2. This CDR3 has 15 residues. V was pared by 0 bases and J by 2 bases, with 3 bases of the junction left unmatched. The germline V gene encodes CDR1 SGHRS and CDR2 YFSETQ. CDR3 protein: CASSLDGGFTDTQYF. The CDR3 nucleotides are TGCGCCAGCAGCTTGGACGGGGGGTTCACAGATACGCAGTATTTT. Complete variable domain (other parts from reference TRBV5-1 and TRBJ2-3): KAGVTQTPRYLIKTRGQQVTLSCSPISGHRSVSWYQQTPGQGLQFLFEYFSETQRNKGNFPGRFSGRQFSNSRSEMNVSTLELGDSALYLCASSLDGGFTDTQYFGPGTRLTVL.

There are a few counts of this clone. This chain connects TRBV30 to TRBJ1-5, with 8 bases aligning to TRBD1. V shed 3 bases and J 2 bases; nucleotides not matched to a gene: 6. The length of the CDR3 is 15 residues. The germline gives CDR1 GTSNPN, CDR2 SVGIG (reference sequence). CDR3 sequence reads: CAWRVTGGGNQPQHF. The CDR3 DNA reads as TGTGCCTGGAGAGTTACAGGGGGTGGCAATCAGCCCCAGCATTTT.

CDR3 protein: CASSPVGPDTQYF. The CDR3 bases are TGTGCCAGCAGCCCCGTTGGCCCAGATACGCAGTATTTT. V gene TRBV27 combines with J gene TRBJ2-3, with no clear D. CDR3 length equals 13 residues. The V gene lost 6 bases and the J gene lost 4 bases, with 11 bases spanning the gap. CDR1 is MNHEY, CDR2 SMNVEV, per germline (reference sequence).

The chain uses TRBV5-6 and TRBJ2-1; perhaps TRBD2 as D (6 bases). From germline, CDR1 is SGHDT and CDR2 YYEEEE. The germline V and J ends were trimmed by 2 bases and 10 bases, with 13 bases remaining between them. This CDR3 is 13 amino acids long. CDR3 nucleotide sequence: TGTGCCAGCAGCTTAATCCTCGGGAGAGAGCAGTTCTTC. This encodes CASSLILGREQFF.

The rearrangement joins TRBV6-6 to TRBJ2-2, with 10 bases matching TRBD1. This CDR3 spans 14 amino acids. Trimming cost V 5 bases and J 5 bases; bases outside gene matches: 2. Looked up from germline, CDR1 is MNHNY and CDR2 is SVGAGI (reference sequence). CDR3 bases: TGTGCCAGCAGTGGACAGGGGGGAACCGGGGAGCTGTTTTTT. Translation gives CASSGQGGTGELFF.

V and J are TRBV7-3 and TRBJ2-1; 12 positions match TRBD1. Germline CDR1 reads SGHTA; CDR2 reads FQGTGA. After removal of 3 bases from V and 7 bases from J, the junction contained 4 bases not matched to a gene. The CDR3 is 15 amino acids. Here the CDR3 reads CASSFGTGGLNEQFF. CDR3 DNA sequence: TGTGCCAGCAGCTTCGGGACAGGGGGCCTTAATGAGCAGTTCTTC.

The table lists this clone with a few counts. The chain joins TRBV5-1 to TRBJ1-5; no reliable D call. V was cut by 2 bases and J by 7 bases, with 10 bases left in between. The germline gives CDR1 SGHRS, CDR2 YFSETQ. This CDR3 is built from 13 residues. The CDR3: CASSLEGGQPQHF. The CDR3, as DNA: TGCGCCAGCAGCTTAGAGGGAGGGCAGCCCCAGCATTTT.

The CDR3 DNA follows: TGTGCCAGTAGTATGCGACAGGGCCCATCAGGGGAAAAACTGTTTTTT. This encodes CASSMRQGPSGEKLFF. The chain couples TRBV19 to TRBJ1-4, with 7 positions matching TRBD1. The CDR3 extends over 16 amino acids. The V gene end was trimmed by 3 bases and the J gene end by 8 bases; junction bases not matched to a gene: 12. Germline V gene lookup returns CDR1 LNHDA and CDR2 SQIVND (reference sequence).

The V and J genes are TRBV9 and TRBJ2-7; 9 bases map to TRBD1. Germline V gene data show CDR1 as SGDLS and CDR2 as YYNGEE. V trimming: 4 bases; J trimming: 4 bases; junction bases outside the gene matches: 12. The CDR3 runs 16 residues. Written as DNA, the CDR3 is TGTGCCAGCAGCCCGACAGGGGGGAGCCCAGGGTACGAGCAGTACTTC. Its translation: CASSPTGGSPGYEQYF.

There are a few counts of this clone. The chain links TRBV27 to TRBJ1-1; D is possibly TRBD1 (5 bases). This CDR3 has 15 residues. V was shortened by 0 bases and J by 3 bases, with 11 bases between the two germline ends. Germline V gives CDR1 MNHEY, CDR2 SMNVEV (reference sequence). The CDR3 region is CASSLSMGGDTEAFF. Written as DNA, the CDR3 is TGTGCCAGCAGTTTATCGATGGGAGGGGACACTGAAGCTTTCTTT.

This clone was observed a handful of times. The chain employs TRBV2 and TRBJ2-1; 10 bases line up with TRBD1. Germline V gives CDR1 SNHLY, CDR2 FYNNEI. The J segment lost 1 base and the V segment lost 4 bases, leaving 13 bases of the junction unmatched. The CDR3 consists of 19 residues. CDR3 sequence (DNA): TGTGCCAGCAGTGTTGTAGGACAGGGGGTAATTAGGTCCTACAATGAGCAGTTCTTC. Residues: CASSVVGQGVIRSYNEQFF.

The V and J genes are TRBV7-6 and TRBJ1-5; 7 bases match TRBD1. Per the germline V gene, CDR1 is SGHVS and CDR2 is FNYEAQ. Trimming cost V 1 base and J 0 bases; bases outside gene matches: 9. The length of the CDR3 is 18 residues. The CDR3 loop reads CASSLDVGQSYSNQPQHF. DNA of the CDR3: TGTGCCAGCAGCTTAGATGTGGGACAGTCGTATAGCAATCAGCCCCAGCATTTT.

In its sample, this clone was seen a few times. This sequence joins TRBV19 and TRBJ1-5; 7 bases match TRBD1. V lost 10 bases to trimming and J lost 2 bases; unmatched junction nucleotides: 8. The CDR3 loop spans 14 amino acids. The germline V gene has CDR1 LNHDA and CDR2 SQIVND (reference sequence). The CDR3 loop reads CATQGEAGNQPQHF. CDR3 nucleotide sequence: TGTGCCACTCAGGGGGAAGCTGGCAATCAGCCCCAGCATTTT.

V gene TRBV5-4 combines with J gene TRBJ1-2; the match to TRBD1 covers 8 bases. Germline values: CDR1 SGHNT, CDR2 YYREEE (reference sequence). CDR3 length: 17 residues. J lost 4 bases, V lost 4 bases, and 15 bases had no gene match. The CDR3: CASSNPAQGGYGYGYTF. The CDR3 bases are TGTGCCAGCAGCAATCCCGCACAGGGGGGGTACGGCTATGGCTACACCTTC.

The CDR3 loop reads CATEPGRGHREAFF. The DNA of the CDR3 is TGTGCCACCGAACCCGGGAGGGGGCATCGGGAAGCGTTCTTC. The rearrangement links TRBV6-5 to TRBJ2-1, with D possibly being TRBD2 (8 bases). Germline loops: CDR1 MNHEY, CDR2 SVGAGI. The CDR3 is 14 amino acids. Trimming shortened V by 10 bases and J by 15 bases, and 28 bases separated the two germline ends.

This clone was counted only a few times. The chain uses TRBV14 and TRBJ1-5; D is uncertain. Trimming shortened V by 2 bases and J by 7 bases, and 9 bases separated the two germline ends. There are 13 residues in the CDR3. Germline V gene data show CDR1 as SGHDN and CDR2 as FVKESK. CDR3 coding DNA: TGTGCCAGCAGCCAATTGGGAGGACAGCCCCAGCATTTT. This sequence encodes CASSQLGGQPQHF.

The chain uses TRBV6-2 or TRBV6-3 and TRBJ2-3; the D is unclear. Per the germline V gene, CDR1 is MNHEY and CDR2 is SVGEGT. The CDR3 length is 12 residues. Trimming left V 2 bases short and J 8 bases short, with 8 bases between. The CDR3 DNA is TGTGCCAGCAGTTACGAGTTAGCTACGCAGTATTTT. Translating it yields CASSYELATQYF.

This sequence joins TRBV7-2 and TRBJ1-4, with D perhaps matching TRBD1 (5 bases). The CDR3 totals 11 residues. CDR1 is SGHTA, CDR2 FQGNSA, per germline. V lost 2 bases and J 13 bases, leaving 8 bases between the germline ends. For the CDR3, the DNA is TGTGCCAGCAGCTTAAAGGGGTCACTGTTTTTT. Its translation is CASSLKGSLFF.

In DNA form, the CDR3 reads TGTGCCAGCAGCTTGGCGGGGGGCGCCTCTGGGGCCAACGTCCTGACTTTC. It codes for CASSLAGGASGANVLTF. The genes are TRBV5-5 and TRBJ2-6; a possible D gene is TRBD2 (7 bases). The CDR3 has 17 amino acids. V was cut by 0 bases and J by 0 bases, with 10 bases left in between. Germline V gene sequence: CDR1 SGHKS, CDR2 YYEKEE (reference sequence).

The V gene is TRBV30, the J gene TRBJ2-1; 11 nucleotides agree with TRBD2. Germline assignment: CDR1 GTSNPN and CDR2 SVGIG (reference sequence). V was pared by 5 bases and J by 4 bases, with 13 bases of the junction left unmatched. The CDR3 extends over 17 amino acids. The CDR3 here is CAWHPGLAGGRYNEQFF. The CDR3 DNA sequence: TGTGCCTGGCACCCCGGGCTAGCGGGGGGCCGGTACAATGAGCAGTTCTTC.

CDR3 loop: CSVALGQSTDTQYF. The CDR3 bases are TGCAGCGTTGCTTTAGGACAGAGCACAGATACGCAGTATTTT. The V call is TRBV29-1, the J call TRBJ2-3, with D possibly TRBD1 on 6 matching bases. Germline V gives CDR1 SQVTM, CDR2 ANQGSEA. The CDR3 is made up of 14 amino acids. The ends were cut back, 4 bases at V and 0 bases at J, with 11 bases in the middle.

The V call is TRBV19, the J call TRBJ1-4; D is possibly TRBD1 (5 bases). The V gene lost 3 bases and the J gene lost 7 bases, with 21 bases spanning the gap. The CDR3 has 17 residues. Germline values: CDR1 LNHDA, CDR2 SQIVND (reference sequence). DNA for the CDR3: TGTGCCAGTAGTATTCTCGGGGCAACAACGGAGGGTGAAAAACTGTTTTTT. Translated: CASSILGATTEGEKLFF.